This TCR beta chain was identified during a study of brain metastases from non-small cell lung cancer. The repertoire was sequenced with immunoSEQ multiplex PCR; TCRdb's copy has only in-frame clones and lacks some. The sample carries a few thousand clones, about 83% recorded once. In germline, CDR1 is LGHDT, CDR2 YNNKEL (reference sequence). The CDR3 sequence is 17 residues long. Trimming removed 0 bases at V and 3 bases at J, with 15 bases between. This clonotype originated in a donor at least 40 years old with non-small cell lung cancer. V gene TRBV3-1 (or the pseudogene TRBV3-2) combines with J gene TRBJ1-3; D call uncertain. The sequenced sample consisted of primary lung tumor tissue. The CDR3 here is CASSQDLNGRFGNTIYF. The CDR3 bases are TGTGCCAGCAGCCAAGATCTGAACGGTAGGTTTGGAAACACCATATATTTT.